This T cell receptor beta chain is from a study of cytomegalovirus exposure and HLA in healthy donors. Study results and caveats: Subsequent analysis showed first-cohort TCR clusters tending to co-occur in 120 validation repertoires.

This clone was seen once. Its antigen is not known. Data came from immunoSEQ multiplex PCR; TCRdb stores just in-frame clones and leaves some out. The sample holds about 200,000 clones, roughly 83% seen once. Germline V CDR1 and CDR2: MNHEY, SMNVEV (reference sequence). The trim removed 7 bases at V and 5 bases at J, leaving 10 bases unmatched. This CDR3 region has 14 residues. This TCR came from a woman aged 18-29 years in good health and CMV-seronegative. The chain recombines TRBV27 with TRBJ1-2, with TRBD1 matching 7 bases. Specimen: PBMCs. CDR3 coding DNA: TGTGCCAGCACCCCAACCCCGACAGGGTATGGCTACACCTTC. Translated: CASTPTPTGYGYTF.